Listed below are T cell receptor beta chains from one sample, sequenced in a study of blood T cell repertoires in COVID-19. Here immunoSEQ multiplex PCR was the method, and the copy in TCRdb shows in-frame clones only, minus some. This table holds a few hundred thousand clones, 88% found once. Material for sequencing was PBMCs or T cells enriched from blood (not recorded which). The receptors originated from a woman in her thirties or forties with acute COVID-19. Both conserved end residues are part of each CDR3. Fields, in order: D gene, V gene, clone size, J gene, CDR3 DNA, CDR3 protein. D genes are given only for firm matches. Some rows have no size entry. The others give once, few or many, or a class for an expanded clone.

D gene: .
V gene: TRBV4-3
clone size: once
J gene: TRBJ2-3
CDR3 DNA: TGCGCCAGCAGCCAAGGGTACCTAGCAGCAGATACGCAGTATTTT
CDR3 protein: CASSQGYLAADTQYF

D gene: .
V gene: TRBV15
clone size: once
J gene: TRBJ2-1
CDR3 DNA: TGTGCCACCAGCAGATCCGGGAATGGTGAGCAGTTCTTC
CDR3 protein: CATSRSGNGEQFF

D gene: TRBD1
V gene: TRBV7-2
clone size: .
J gene: TRBJ1-1
CDR3 DNA: TGTGCCAGCAGCCCGACAGGGAGCAGCACTGAAGCTTTCTTT
CDR3 protein: CASSPTGSSTEAFF

D gene: .
V gene: TRBV7-9
clone size: .
J gene: TRBJ1-4
CDR3 DNA: TGTGCCAGCAGCCAGGACAGATTTAATGAAAAACTGTTTTTT
CDR3 protein: CASSQDRFNEKLFF

D gene: .
V gene: TRBV11-2
clone size: .
J gene: TRBJ1-1
CDR3 DNA: TGTGCCAGCAGCTTAGTTTCAGTCACTGAAGCTTTCTTT
CDR3 protein: CASSLVSVTEAFF

D gene: .
V gene: TRBV19
clone size: .
J gene: TRBJ2-1
CDR3 DNA: TGTGCCAGTAGTATAGATTCGGGGAAGACCTACAATGAGCAGTTCTTC
CDR3 protein: CASSIDSGKTYNEQFF

D gene: .
V gene: TRBV12-3/TRBV12-4
clone size: .
J gene: TRBJ1-1
CDR3 DNA: TGTGCCAGCAGGGCCGGGACACACACTGAAGCTTTCTTT
CDR3 protein: CASRAGTHTEAFF

D gene: .
V gene: TRBV7-3
clone size: .
J gene: TRBJ1-5
CDR3 DNA: TGTGCCAGCAGCTTAGGGCCTAATCAGCCCCAGCATTTT
CDR3 protein: CASSLGPNQPQHF

D gene: .
V gene: TRBV2
clone size: .
J gene: TRBJ2-7
CDR3 DNA: TGTGCCAGCAGGTCAGGGATCGAGCAGTACTTC
CDR3 protein: CASRSGIEQYF

D gene: .
V gene: TRBV5-1
clone size: .
J gene: TRBJ2-1
CDR3 DNA: TGCGCCAGCAGCTTGGCACTAGCTGGCAATGAGCAGTTCTTC
CDR3 protein: CASSLALAGNEQFF

D gene: TRBD2
V gene: TRBV4-3
clone size: few
J gene: TRBJ2-3
CDR3 DNA: TGCGCCAGCAGCCAAGACACGGGACTAGCGGGAGGGTATCATACGCAGTATTTT
CDR3 protein: CASSQDTGLAGGYHTQYF

D gene: TRBD2
V gene: TRBV13
clone size: .
J gene: TRBJ2-1
CDR3 DNA: TGTGCCAGCAGCCCGTACCTCAGCGGGAGTCGGGACAATGAGCAGTTCTTC
CDR3 protein: CASSPYLSGSRDNEQFF

D gene: .
V gene: TRBV9
clone size: .
J gene: TRBJ2-1
CDR3 DNA: TGTGCCAGCAGCGTAGTGGCTGAGGCCAATGAGCAGTTCTTC
CDR3 protein: CASSVVAEANEQFF

D gene: TRBD1
V gene: TRBV27
clone size: .
J gene: TRBJ1-5
CDR3 DNA: TGTGCCAGCAGTTCCGGGACAGGGTACAATCAGCCCCAGCATTTT
CDR3 protein: CASSSGTGYNQPQHF

D gene: TRBD2
V gene: TRBV9
clone size: .
J gene: TRBJ2-1
CDR3 DNA: TGTGCCAGCAGCGTAGTGGCTAGCGGGATTAATGAGCAGTTCTTC
CDR3 protein: CASSVVASGINEQFF

D gene: TRBD1
V gene: TRBV5-1
clone size: once
J gene: TRBJ1-6
CDR3 DNA: TGCGCCAGCAGCTTGGGACAGGGGATTTCACCCCTCCACTTT
CDR3 protein: CASSLGQGISPLHF

D gene: .
V gene: TRBV5-1
clone size: .
J gene: TRBJ2-1
CDR3 DNA: TGCGCCAGCAGCATCGTCCACAATGAGCAGTTCTTC
CDR3 protein: CASSIVHNEQFF

D gene: .
V gene: TRBV7-9
clone size: .
J gene: TRBJ1-2
CDR3 DNA: TGTGCCAGCAGCTCCGGCGGGGGGAGCGCTGAAGGCTACACCTTC
CDR3 protein: CASSSGGGSAEGYTF

D gene: .
V gene: TRBV29-1
clone size: .
J gene: TRBJ1-1
CDR3 DNA: TGCAGCGTTGTTTTGTTGGCGGGAAGATTGGCTTTCTTT
CDR3 protein: CSVVLLAGRLAFF

D gene: TRBD1
V gene: TRBV5-6
clone size: .
J gene: TRBJ1-6
CDR3 DNA: TGTGCCAGCAGCCTGGGACAGTATAATTCACCCCTCCACTTT
CDR3 protein: CASSLGQYNSPLHF

D gene: .
V gene: TRBV2
clone size: few
J gene: TRBJ2-6
CDR3 DNA: TGTGCCAGCATGGCAAATTCTGGGGCCAACGTCCTGACTTTC
CDR3 protein: CASMANSGANVLTF

D gene: .
V gene: TRBV28
clone size: .
J gene: TRBJ2-7
CDR3 DNA: TGTGCCAGCAGTTTCTCGGACAGACTCTACGAGCAGTACTTC
CDR3 protein: CASSFSDRLYEQYF

D gene: TRBD1
V gene: TRBV24-1
clone size: .
J gene: TRBJ1-2
CDR3 DNA: TGTGCCACCAGTGATCCGGGACAGGGGGCGCAGGGCTACACCTTC
CDR3 protein: CATSDPGQGAQGYTF

D gene: TRBD2
V gene: TRBV27
clone size: .
J gene: TRBJ2-1
CDR3 DNA: TGTGCCAGCAGTTTATCCTGGGGAGGGAGTCATGAGCAGTTCTTC
CDR3 protein: CASSLSWGGSHEQFF

D gene: .
V gene: TRBV25-1
clone size: .
J gene: TRBJ1-2
CDR3 DNA: TGTGCCAGCAGTGCAAGGGGACAAGGGGTTTACGGCTACACCTTC
CDR3 protein: CASSARGQGVYGYTF

D gene: TRBD2
V gene: TRBV7-2
clone size: .
J gene: TRBJ2-2
CDR3 DNA: TGTGCCAGCAGCTTCGGACTAGCGGGGAACACCGGGGAGCTGTTTTTT
CDR3 protein: CASSFGLAGNTGELFF

D gene: .
V gene: TRBV7-2
clone size: once
J gene: TRBJ2-1
CDR3 DNA: TGTGCCAGCAGCTTAGTAACGGGAGTTGCGTATGAGCAGTTCTTC
CDR3 protein: CASSLVTGVAYEQFF

D gene: .
V gene: TRBV2
clone size: .
J gene: TRBJ2-1
CDR3 DNA: TGTGCCAGCAACCCAGGGACTTCTTACAATGAGCAGTTCTTC
CDR3 protein: CASNPGTSYNEQFF

D gene: TRBD1
V gene: TRBV5-6
clone size: .
J gene: TRBJ1-2
CDR3 DNA: TGTGCCAGCAGCTTGGTCGCAGGGGGTCCGTTTTATGGCTACACCTTC
CDR3 protein: CASSLVAGGPFYGYTF

D gene: TRBD2
V gene: TRBV29-1
clone size: few
J gene: TRBJ2-7
CDR3 DNA: TGCAGCGTTCTAGCGGGAGTCCCCCACGAGCAGTACTTC
CDR3 protein: CSVLAGVPHEQYF

D gene: .
V gene: TRBV7-8
clone size: .
J gene: TRBJ2-5
CDR3 DNA: TGTGCCAGCAGCCCTGGGGCAACCCTCGGGGAGACCCAGTACTTC
CDR3 protein: CASSPGATLGETQYF

D gene: TRBD1
V gene: TRBV19
clone size: .
J gene: TRBJ1-6
CDR3 DNA: TGTGCCAGTAGTAGGGACAGGGGGCTGCGGGTAAAACCCCTCCACTTT
CDR3 protein: CASSRDRGLRVKPLHF

D gene: .
V gene: TRBV18
clone size: .
J gene: TRBJ2-1
CDR3 DNA: TGTGCCAGCTCCCGGGCCTACAATGAGCAGTTCTTC
CDR3 protein: CASSRAYNEQFF

D gene: .
V gene: TRBV6-5
clone size: .
J gene: TRBJ1-4
CDR3 DNA: TGTGCCAGCAGTTATCGGGTCCCGGGGAGAAAACTGTTTTTT
CDR3 protein: CASSYRVPGRKLFF